Sequencing of this T cell receptor beta chain was carried out in a study of graft-versus-host responses after intestinal transplantation. Study background: Every recipient had anti-thymocyte globulin induction and approximately 3 years of tacrolimus plus steroids. The study's findings and limits: Elevated graft-versus-host to host-versus-graft clonal ratios in allografts were recorded for patients with graft-donor T cell macrochimerism. Recipient-marrow GvH clones were detected, some having first appeared in ileum or blood. Maximum circulating GvH clone levels tracked with early post-transplant HvG decreases.

Assay used: immunoSEQ multiplex PCR; TCRdb lists only in-frame clones, some missing. Of fewer than 95,000 clones listed, over 85% were seen once; the top ten hold roughly 0.49%. Note on this clone: Antigen unknown.

The starting material was unstimulated CD8+ T cells sorted from spleen or lymph node cells, obtained before intestinal transplant. The sequence was collected from a human donor who received an intestinal transplant.

CDR3 DNA: TGTGCCAGCAGTCCAGGGATCTCTGGAAACACCATATATTTT. Its translation: CASSPGISGNTIYF. The chain carries TRBV28 and TRBJ1-3; D may be TRBD1 (5 bases). The ends were cut back, 5 bases at V and 0 bases at J, with 8 bases in the middle. The V gene's germline CDR1 is MDHEN and CDR2 SYDVKM. This CDR3 is 14 amino acids long. Full variable domain (rest looked up from reference TRBV28 and TRBJ1-3): DVKVTQSSRYLVKRTGEKVFLECVQDMDHENMFWYRQDPGLGLRLIYFSYDVKMKEKGDIPEGYSVSREKKERFSLILESASTNQTSMYLCASSPGISGNTIYFGEGSWLTVV.